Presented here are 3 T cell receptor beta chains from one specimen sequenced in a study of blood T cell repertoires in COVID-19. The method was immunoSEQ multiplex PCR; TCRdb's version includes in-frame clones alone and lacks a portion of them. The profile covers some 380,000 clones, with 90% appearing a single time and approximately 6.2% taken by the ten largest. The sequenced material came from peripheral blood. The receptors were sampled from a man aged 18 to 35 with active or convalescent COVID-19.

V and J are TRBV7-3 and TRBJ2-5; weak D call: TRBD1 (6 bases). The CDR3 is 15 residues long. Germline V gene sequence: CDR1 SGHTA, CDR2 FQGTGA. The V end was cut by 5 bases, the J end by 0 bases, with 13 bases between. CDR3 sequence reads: CASSPQGPYQETQYF. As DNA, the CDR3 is TGTGCCAGCAGCCCTCAGGGGCCGTACCAAGAGACCCAGTACTTC.

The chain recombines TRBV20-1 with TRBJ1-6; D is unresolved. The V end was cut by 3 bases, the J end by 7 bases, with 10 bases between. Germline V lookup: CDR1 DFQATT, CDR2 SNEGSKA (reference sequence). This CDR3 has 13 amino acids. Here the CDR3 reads CSASHGKNSPLHF. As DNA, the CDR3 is TGCAGTGCTAGTCACGGGAAGAATTCACCCCTCCACTTT.

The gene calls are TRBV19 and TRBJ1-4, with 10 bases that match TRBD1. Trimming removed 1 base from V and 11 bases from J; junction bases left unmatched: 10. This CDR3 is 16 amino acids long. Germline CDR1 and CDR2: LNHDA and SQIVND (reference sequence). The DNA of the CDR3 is TGTGCCAGTAGTATAGCCCTCCCCGGGACAGGGGTCAAACTGTTTTTT. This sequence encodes CASSIALPGTGVKLFF.